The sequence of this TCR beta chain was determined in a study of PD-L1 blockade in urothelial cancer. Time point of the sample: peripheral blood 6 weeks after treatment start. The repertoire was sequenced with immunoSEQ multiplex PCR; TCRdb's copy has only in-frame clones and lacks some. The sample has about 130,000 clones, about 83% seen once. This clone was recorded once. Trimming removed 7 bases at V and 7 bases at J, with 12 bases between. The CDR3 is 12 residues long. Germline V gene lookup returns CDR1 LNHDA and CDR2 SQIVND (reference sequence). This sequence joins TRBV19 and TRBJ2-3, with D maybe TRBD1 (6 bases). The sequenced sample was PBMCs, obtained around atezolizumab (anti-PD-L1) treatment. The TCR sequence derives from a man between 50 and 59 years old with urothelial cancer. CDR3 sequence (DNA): TGTGCCAGTAATGGGGACACCCATACGCAGTATTTT. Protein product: CASNGDTHTQYF.